This T cell receptor (beta chain) was obtained from a study of blood T cell repertoires in COVID-19. Study-wide background: The samples span acute and convalescent COVID-19 from the United States, Italy and Spain. Sources were T cells, B-cell-depleted T cells, or PBMCs; the material itself was cDNA or gDNA.

Original methodology: Estimation of nucleated cell counts relied on the amplification of reference gene primers. The repertoire was sequenced with immunoSEQ multiplex PCR; TCRdb's copy has only in-frame clones and lacks some. V, J and clone size are taken as reported in that table, and D and trimming were inferred from the DNA itself. The table includes fewer than 150,000 clones, about 87% detected once. The CDR3 is 15 amino acids. The V gene lost 5 bases and the J gene lost 0 bases, with 12 bases spanning the gap. Germline V gives CDR1 SGHVS, CDR2 FQNEAQ. This chain uses TRBV7-8 with TRBJ2-3; weak D call: TRBD2 (5 bases). This TCR was sampled from a woman aged 55-69 years with acute or convalescent COVID-19. Sequencing used peripheral blood. The CDR3 DNA follows: TGTGCCAGCAGCGGCGGGTTCGGCAGCACAGATACGCAGTATTTT. This translates into CASSGGFGSTDTQYF. The full variable domain, its missing parts supplied by reference TRBV7-8 and TRBJ2-3, is GAGVSQSPRYKVAKRGQDVALRCDPISGHVSLFWYQQALGQGPEFLTYFQNEAQLDKSGLPSDRFFAERPEGSVSTLKIQRTQQEDSAVYLCASSGGFGSTDTQYFGPGTRLTVL.